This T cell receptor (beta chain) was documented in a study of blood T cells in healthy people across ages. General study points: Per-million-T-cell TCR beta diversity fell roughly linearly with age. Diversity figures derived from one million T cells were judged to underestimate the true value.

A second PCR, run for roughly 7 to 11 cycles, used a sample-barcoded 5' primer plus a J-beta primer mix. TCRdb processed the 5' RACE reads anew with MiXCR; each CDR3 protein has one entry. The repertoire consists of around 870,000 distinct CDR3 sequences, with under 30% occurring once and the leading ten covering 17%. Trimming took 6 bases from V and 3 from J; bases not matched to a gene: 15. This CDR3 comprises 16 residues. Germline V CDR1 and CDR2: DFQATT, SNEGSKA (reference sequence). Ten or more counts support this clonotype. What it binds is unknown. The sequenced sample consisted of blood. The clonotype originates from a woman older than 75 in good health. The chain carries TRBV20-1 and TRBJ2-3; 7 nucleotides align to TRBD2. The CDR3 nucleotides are TGCAGTGCCTATCCCTTGCGGGGGAAGGAAACAGATACGCAGTATTTT. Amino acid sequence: CSAYPLRGKETDTQYF.